What follows are 4 T cell receptor beta chains derived from one specimen sequenced in a study of T cell changes during pregnancy in multiple sclerosis. Here immunoSEQ multiplex PCR was the method, and the copy in TCRdb shows in-frame clones only, minus some. The repertoire holds 70,000 or so clones, with approximately 92% as singletons. Sequencing used peripheral blood, obtained in the third trimester of pregnancy. The receptors here all came from a female donor in good health, enrolled as a control in a pregnancy study.

The chain employs TRBV6-5 and TRBJ2-2, with 12 bases lining up with TRBD1. The J segment lost 7 bases and the V segment lost 6 bases, leaving 6 bases of the junction unmatched. Germline V lookup: CDR1 MNHEY, CDR2 SVGAGI. This CDR3 comprises 15 residues. The CDR3 reads CASRKGQGAVGELFF. In DNA, the CDR3 is TGTGCCAGCAGAAAGGGACAGGGGGCGGTCGGGGAGCTGTTTTTT.

The chain employs TRBV11-2 and TRBJ2-7, with 15 bases lining up with TRBD2. V lost 5 bases, J lost 0 bases, and 8 bases stayed unmatched. The CDR3 runs to 18 residues. In germline, CDR1 is SGHAT, CDR2 FQNNGV. CDR3 sequence reads: CASSGGLAGGTSSYEQYF. CDR3 nucleotides: TGTGCCAGCAGCGGGGGACTAGCGGGAGGAACAAGCTCCTACGAGCAGTACTTC.

The chain combines TRBV5-4 with TRBJ1-3; D is undetermined. CDR3 length equals 15 residues. Germline CDR1 SGHNT, CDR2 YYREEE (reference sequence). Trimming shortened V by 2 bases and J by 0 bases, and 9 bases separated the two germline ends. CDR3 nucleotides: TGTGCCAGCAGCTTACTAGGAAACTCTGGAAACACCATATATTTT. This translates into CASSLLGNSGNTIYF. Full variable domain (outside the CDR3, taken from reference TRBV5-4 and TRBJ1-3): ETGVTQSPTHLIKTRGQQVTLRCSSQSGHNTVSWYQQALGQGPQFIFQYYREEENGRGNFPPRFSGLQFPNYSSELNVNALELDDSALYLCASSLLGNSGNTIYFGEGSWLTVV.

This clone was observed a single time. The gene calls are TRBV2 and TRBJ1-1, with D unresolved. Germline V gives CDR1 SNHLY, CDR2 FYNNEI. The CDR3 is made up of 14 amino acids. Trimming took off 2 bases at V and 6 bases at J, with 13 bases between the two ends. CDR3 nucleotide sequence: TGTGCCAGCAGTGAAACCCAGGCGATGGCTGAAGCTTTCTTT. This translates into CASSETQAMAEAFF.